The rows below give T cell receptor beta chains drawn from one sample of a study of CD8+CD57+ T cells in acquired aplastic anemia. TCRdb called the reads again in MiXCR, with one record for every CDR3 protein. The repertoire has fewer than 200,000 distinct CDR3 sequences, 48% of them found once; the top ten carry 1.8%. The sample consisted of sorted CD4+, CD8+, or CD8+CD57+ T cells (not recorded which) from PBMCs. The receptors shown here come from a human donor with aplastic anemia. Both conserved end residues are part of each CDR3. The order of the fields is V gene, D gene, clone size, J gene, CDR3 protein, CDR3 DNA. The D gene is left open where the match is weak. Size is omitted from some rows. Given values are once, few, many or a class for expanded clones.

TRBV2	NA	many	TRBJ2-1	CASRLGSSYNEQFF	TGTGCCAGCCGACTGGGGAGCTCCTACAATGAGCAGTTCTTC
TRBV20-1	NA	NA	TRBJ1-3	CSARSRVPNSGNTIYF	TGCAGTGCTAGGAGCAGGGTACCTAACTCTGGAAACACCATATATTTT
TRBV19	NA	NA	TRBJ2-1	CASRHPQGTGQFF	TGTGCCAGTAGGCATCCTCAGGGGACTGGGCAGTTCTTC
TRBV6-1	NA	NA	TRBJ2-7	CASGPTGTSSYEQYF	TGTGCCAGCGGTCCCACAGGTACTAGCTCCTACGAGCAGTACTTC
TRBV2	NA	NA	TRBJ1-2	CASGRGSHGYTF	TGTGCCAGCGGACGGGGGTCACATGGCTACACCTTC
TRBV10-1	TRBD1	few	TRBJ1-4	CASSSGQGMELFF	TGCGCCAGCAGTTCGGGACAGGGAATGGAACTGTTTTTT
TRBV20-1	NA	NA	TRBJ1-1	CSAYLREAFF	TGCAGTGCTTACCTCAGAGAAGCTTTCTTT
TRBV10-3	TRBD1	NA	TRBJ1-5	CAISEGTGGNQPQHF	TGTGCCATCAGTGAGGGGACAGGGGGGAATCAGCCCCAGCATTTT
TRBV2	NA	NA	TRBJ2-7	CASSWLRGSEQYF	TGTGCCAGCAGTTGGCTGCGAGGGAGCGAGCAGTACTTC
TRBV20-1	NA	NA	TRBJ2-5	CSARHGAAYSTQYF	TGCAGTGCTAGACACGGTGCGGCGTATTCGACCCAGTACTTC
TRBV20-1	TRBD1	few	TRBJ1-2	CSARDLGTDYGYTF	TGCAGTGCTAGAGATCTAGGGACAGACTATGGCTACACCTTC
TRBV20-1	TRBD1	once	TRBJ1-5	CSARDGGTDYQPQHF	TGCAGTGCTAGAGACGGAGGGACAGACTATCAGCCCCAGCATTTT
TRBV19	NA	NA	TRBJ1-2	CASSINSPRWGYTF	TGTGCCAGTAGTATCAACAGCCCGCGTTGGGGCTACACCTTC
TRBV20-1	TRBD1	NA	TRBJ2-7	CSARDRVTYEQYF	TGCAGTGCGCGGGACAGGGTAACCTACGAGCAGTACTTC
TRBV9	NA	few	TRBJ2-5	CASSVATGLRETQYF	TGTGCCAGCAGCGTAGCTACAGGGCTCAGGGAGACCCAGTACTTC
TRBV3-1	NA	many	TRBJ1-2	CASSQVQAHGYTF	TGTGCCAGCAGCCAAGTACAGGCCCATGGCTACACCTTC
TRBV12-3/TRBV12-4	TRBD2	NA	TRBJ2-1	CASSSSGRGHNEQFF	TGTGCCAGCAGTTCTAGCGGGAGGGGACACAATGAGCAGTTCTTC
TRBV19	NA	NA	TRBJ1-5	CASSSMENAYSNQPQHF	TGTGCCAGTAGCTCTATGGAGAACGCTTATAGCAATCAGCCCCAGCATTTT
TRBV5-6	NA	many	TRBJ1-2	CASGSPGTAWNGYTF	TGTGCCAGCGGATCGCCCGGGACCGCTTGGAATGGCTACACCTTC
TRBV6-5	NA	NA	TRBJ2-7	CASSYRSGGPQYF	TGTGCCAGCAGTTACCGATCAGGGGGGCCCCAGTACTTC
TRBV2	TRBD2	NA	TRBJ2-3	CASSLGLAIADTQYF	TGTGCCAGCAGCCTGGGACTAGCGATCGCAGATACGCAGTATTTT
TRBV12-3/TRBV12-4	NA	many	TRBJ1-4	CASSQGLGGLFF	TGTGCCAGCAGCCAGGGCCTTGGCGGACTGTTTTTT
TRBV7-8	NA	once	TRBJ1-1	CASSSQDRRNTEAFF	TGTGCCAGCAGCTCGCAGGACAGACGGAACACTGAAGCTTTCTTT
TRBV5-5	NA	many	TRBJ2-3	CASSRGFTDTQYF	TGTGCCAGCAGCCGCGGATTCACAGATACGCAGTATTTT
TRBV20-1	NA	once	TRBJ2-7	CSAPKWGAGFYEQYF	TGCAGTGCCCCGAAATGGGGCGCGGGGTTTTACGAGCAGTACTTC
TRBV20-1	TRBD1	many	TRBJ2-5	CSARQDRVETQYF	TGCAGTGCTAGACAGGACAGGGTGGAGACCCAGTACTTC
TRBV29-1	NA	NA	TRBJ2-7	CSVELKAYEQYF	TGCAGCGTTGAGCTAAAAGCCTACGAGCAGTACTTC
TRBV24-1	TRBD2	NA	TRBJ2-3	CATSDLGLAGVVDTQYF	TGTGCCACCAGTGATCTCGGACTAGCGGGGGTGGTAGATACGCAGTATTTT
TRBV29-1	NA	NA	TRBJ1-1	CSAGQRTNTEAFF	TGCAGCGCCGGACAGAGAACGAACACTGAAGCTTTCTTT
TRBV5-1	NA	many	TRBJ2-7	CASSPGGRGGEQYF	TGCGCCAGCAGCCCTGGGGGACGAGGAGGCGAGCAGTACTTC
TRBV7-3	NA	NA	TRBJ2-3	CASSLRGADTQYF	TGTGCCAGCAGCTTACGGGGTGCAGATACGCAGTATTTT
TRBV4-1	TRBD1	many	TRBJ2-2	CASSQVGTANTGELFF	TGCGCCAGCAGCCAAGTAGGGACAGCGAACACCGGGGAGCTGTTTTTT
TRBV3-1	TRBD1	NA	TRBJ1-5	CASSQEGRQGDQPQHF	TGTGCCAGCAGCCAAGAAGGCCGCCAGGGGGATCAGCCCCAGCATTTT
TRBV28	TRBD1	few	TRBJ2-7	CASSAPGTGGYEQYF	TGTGCCAGCAGTGCCCCCGGGACAGGGGGGTACGAGCAGTACTTC
TRBV7-8	TRBD2	NA	TRBJ2-3	CASSPSGGTDTQYF	TGTGCCAGCAGCCCTAGCGGTGGCACAGATACGCAGTATTTT
TRBV2	NA	few	TRBJ2-2	CASRVLDTGELFF	TGTGCCAGCAGGGTCCTTGACACCGGGGAGCTGTTTTTT
TRBV5-4	TRBD1	NA	TRBJ1-2	CASSPGQGRDDF	TGTGCCAGCAGCCCGGGACAGGGACGGGACGACTTC
TRBV20-1	NA	many	TRBJ2-3	CSAGRSSAFLTDTQYF	TGCAGTGCTGGCCGAAGTAGCGCCTTCTTGACAGATACGCAGTATTTT
TRBV28	NA	few	TRBJ2-1	CASSSGSGEQFF	TGTGCCAGCAGTTCCGGCAGTGGTGAGCAGTTCTTC
TRBV27	TRBD2	NA	TRBJ2-5	CASSGWGTSGSPETQYF	TGTGCCAGCAGTGGGTGGGGGACTAGCGGGAGTCCAGAGACCCAGTACTTC
TRBV10-3	TRBD2	NA	TRBJ2-3	CAISGTSGDTQYF	TGTGCCATCAGCGGAACTAGCGGAGATACGCAGTATTTT
TRBV5-1	TRBD1	NA	TRBJ2-7	CASSGQGRTSYEQYF	TGCGCCAGTAGTGGACAGGGGCGCACCTCCTACGAGCAGTACTTC
TRBV20-1	NA	NA	TRBJ2-5	CSARDRVANSQETQYF	TGCAGTGCTAGAGATAGAGTAGCGAACTCCCAAGAGACCCAGTACTTC
TRBV12-3/TRBV12-4	NA	many	TRBJ1-2	CASNKRGAAYGYTF	TGTGCCAGCAACAAACGAGGGGCTGCCTATGGCTACACCTTC
TRBV13	TRBD1	NA	TRBJ2-3	CASSPRQGSDTDTQYF	TGTGCCAGCAGCCCGCGACAGGGGTCGGACACAGATACGCAGTATTTT
TRBV10-3	NA	NA	TRBJ2-7	CAISDALEQYF	TGTGCCATCAGTGACGCCCTCGAGCAGTACTTC
TRBV7-9	TRBD1	NA	TRBJ1-1	CASSLGGQGGEAFF	TGTGCCAGCAGCTTAGGGGGACAGGGAGGTGAAGCTTTCTTT
TRBV5-1	NA	NA	TRBJ2-1	CASSLESVTFYNEQFF	TGCGCCAGCAGCTTGGAGTCCGTTACCTTCTACAATGAGCAGTTCTTC
TRBV6-5	NA	NA	TRBJ2-1	CASSPRRAAYNEQFF	TGTGCCAGCAGCCCCCGAAGGGCGGCCTACAATGAGCAGTTCTTC
TRBV20-1	NA	NA	TRBJ2-1	CSAKTGPSPYNEQFF	TGCAGTGCAAAGACCGGGCCCAGCCCCTACAATGAGCAGTTCTTC
TRBV18	TRBD1	NA	TRBJ2-7	CASSPSLGQGTYEQYF	TGTGCCAGCTCACCATCTTTGGGACAGGGTACCTACGAGCAGTACTTC
TRBV15	TRBD2	NA	TRBJ2-1	CATALAGYNEQFF	TGTGCCACCGCCCTAGCGGGGTACAATGAGCAGTTCTTC
TRBV7-8	NA	NA	TRBJ2-6	CASSYVRGGSGANVLTF	TGTGCCAGCAGCTATGTTAGGGGCGGCTCTGGGGCCAACGTCCTGACTTTC
TRBV4-3	NA	once	TRBJ1-4	CASSQEAQRGEKLFF	TGCGCCAGCAGCCAAGAAGCCCAGAGGGGTGAAAAACTGTTTTTT
TRBV10-1	TRBD2	NA	TRBJ2-5	CASRIGGTSGQETQYF	TGCGCCAGCAGGATAGGGGGGACTAGCGGCCAAGAGACCCAGTACTTC
TRBV7-9	NA	NA	TRBJ1-1	CASSLGSQGQGAFF	TGTGCCAGCAGCTTAGGGTCCCAGGGACAAGGAGCTTTCTTT
TRBV5-5	TRBD1	few	TRBJ2-7	CASSLSGQGGYEQYF	TGTGCCAGCAGCTTGTCGGGACAGGGGGGGTACGAGCAGTACTTC
TRBV24-1	TRBD1	NA	TRBJ1-2	CATSDMGTAYGYTF	TGTGCCACCAGTGATATGGGGACAGCTTATGGCTACACCTTC
TRBV5-1	NA	many	TRBJ1-4	CASSLWVGEKLFF	TGCGCCAGCAGCTTGTGGGTTGGTGAAAAACTGTTTTTT
TRBV10-3	TRBD2	NA	TRBJ2-7	CAISESTSGSREQYF	TGTGCCATCAGTGAGTCTACTAGCGGGAGTCGCGAGCAGTACTTC